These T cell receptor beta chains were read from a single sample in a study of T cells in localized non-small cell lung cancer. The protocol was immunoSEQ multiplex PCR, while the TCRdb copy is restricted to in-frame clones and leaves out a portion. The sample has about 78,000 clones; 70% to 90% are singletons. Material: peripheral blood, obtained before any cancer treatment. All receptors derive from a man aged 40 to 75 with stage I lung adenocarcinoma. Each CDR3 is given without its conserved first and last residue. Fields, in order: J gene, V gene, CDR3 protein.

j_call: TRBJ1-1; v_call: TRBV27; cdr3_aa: ASSQNRPPMNTEAF
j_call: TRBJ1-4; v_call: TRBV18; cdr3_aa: ASSAQGRGDEKLF
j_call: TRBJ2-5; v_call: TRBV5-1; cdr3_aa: ASSSTDRGQETQY
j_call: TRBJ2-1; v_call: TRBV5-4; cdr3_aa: ASSLTASSYNEQF
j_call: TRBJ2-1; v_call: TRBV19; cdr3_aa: ASSIFSRAYNEQF
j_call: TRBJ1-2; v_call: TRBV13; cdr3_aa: ASSLDGQLLNYGYT
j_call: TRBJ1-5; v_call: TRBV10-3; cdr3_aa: AISEFPLIGNQPQH
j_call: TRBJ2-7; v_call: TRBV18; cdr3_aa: ASSPTQGVSGSYYEQY
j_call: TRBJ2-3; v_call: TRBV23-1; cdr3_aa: ASSPRVGVWGTDTQY
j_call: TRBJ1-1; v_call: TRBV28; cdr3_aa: ASSPGGRSTEAF
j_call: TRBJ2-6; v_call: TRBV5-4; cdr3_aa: ASSGISGANVLT
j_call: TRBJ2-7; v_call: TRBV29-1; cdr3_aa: SVELARGQY
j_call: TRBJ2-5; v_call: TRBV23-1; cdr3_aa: APRAQGEETQY
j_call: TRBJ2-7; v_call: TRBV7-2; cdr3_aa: ASSSLFPQEQY
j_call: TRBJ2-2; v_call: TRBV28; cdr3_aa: ASQGLAATGELF
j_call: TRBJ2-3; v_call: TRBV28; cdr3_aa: ASSWGLKAMQY
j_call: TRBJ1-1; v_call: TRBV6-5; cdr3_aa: ASSYSGQGNTEAF
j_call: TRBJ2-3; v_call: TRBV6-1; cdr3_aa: ASSELAGGPDTQY
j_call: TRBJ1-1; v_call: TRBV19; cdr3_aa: ASSFRNTEAF
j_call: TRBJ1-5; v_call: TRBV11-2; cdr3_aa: ASSLASNQPQH
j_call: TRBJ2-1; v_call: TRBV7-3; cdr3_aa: ASSLTALATYNEQF